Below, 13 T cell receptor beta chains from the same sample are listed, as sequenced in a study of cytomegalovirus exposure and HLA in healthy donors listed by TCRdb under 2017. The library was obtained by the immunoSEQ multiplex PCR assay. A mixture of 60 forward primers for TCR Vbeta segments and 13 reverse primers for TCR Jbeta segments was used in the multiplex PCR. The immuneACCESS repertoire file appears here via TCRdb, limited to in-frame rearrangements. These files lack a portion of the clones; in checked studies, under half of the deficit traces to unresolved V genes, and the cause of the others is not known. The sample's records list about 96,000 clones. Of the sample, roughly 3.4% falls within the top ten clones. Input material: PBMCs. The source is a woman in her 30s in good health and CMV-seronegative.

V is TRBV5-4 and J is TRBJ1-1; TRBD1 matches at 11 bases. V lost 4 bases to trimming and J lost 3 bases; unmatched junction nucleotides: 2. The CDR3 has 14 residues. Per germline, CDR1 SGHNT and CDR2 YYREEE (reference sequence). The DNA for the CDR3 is TGTGCCAGCAGCAGGGGACAGGGGGACACTGAAGCTTTCTTT. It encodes CASSRGQGDTEAFF.

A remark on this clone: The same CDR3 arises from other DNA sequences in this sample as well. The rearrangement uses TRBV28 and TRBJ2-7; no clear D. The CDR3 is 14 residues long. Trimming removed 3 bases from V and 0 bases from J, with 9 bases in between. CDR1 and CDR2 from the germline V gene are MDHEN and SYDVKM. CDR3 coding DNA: TGTGCCAGCAGTTTTACGGGTTTCTCCTACGAGCAGTACTTC. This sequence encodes CASSFTGFSYEQYF.

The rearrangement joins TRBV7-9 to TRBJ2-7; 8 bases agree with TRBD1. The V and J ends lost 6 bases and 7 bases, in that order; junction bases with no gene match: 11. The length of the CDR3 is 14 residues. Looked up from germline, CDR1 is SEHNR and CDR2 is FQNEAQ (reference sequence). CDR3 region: CASRDTGGWGEQYF. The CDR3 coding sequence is TGTGCCAGCAGGGATACAGGGGGTTGGGGGGAGCAGTACTTC.

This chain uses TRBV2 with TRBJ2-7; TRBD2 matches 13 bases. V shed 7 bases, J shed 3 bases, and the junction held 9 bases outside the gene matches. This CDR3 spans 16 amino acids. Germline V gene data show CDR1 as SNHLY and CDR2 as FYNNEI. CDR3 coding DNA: TGTGCCAGCACCCCCTCGGGACTAGCGGGACGCTACGAGCAGTACTTC. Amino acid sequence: CASTPSGLAGRYEQYF. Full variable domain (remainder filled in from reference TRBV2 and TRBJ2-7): EPEVTQTPSHQVTQMGQEVILRCVPISNHLYFYWYRQILGQKVEFLVSFYNNEISEKSEIFDDQFSVERPDGSNFTLKIRSTKLEDSAMYFCASTPSGLAGRYEQYFGPGTRLTVT.

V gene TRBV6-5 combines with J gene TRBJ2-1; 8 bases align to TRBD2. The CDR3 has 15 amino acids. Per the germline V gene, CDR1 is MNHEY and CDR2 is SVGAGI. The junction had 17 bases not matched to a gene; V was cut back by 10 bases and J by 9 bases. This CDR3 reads CATTSGSPIHGEQFF. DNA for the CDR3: TGTGCCACCACGAGCGGGAGCCCCATCCACGGTGAGCAGTTCTTC.

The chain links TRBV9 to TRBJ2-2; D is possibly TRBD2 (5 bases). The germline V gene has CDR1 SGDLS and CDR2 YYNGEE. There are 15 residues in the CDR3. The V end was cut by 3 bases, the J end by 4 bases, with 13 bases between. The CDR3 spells CASSARQRSTGELFF. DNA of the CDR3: TGTGCCAGCAGCGCCCGCCAGCGGAGCACCGGGGAGCTGTTTTTT.

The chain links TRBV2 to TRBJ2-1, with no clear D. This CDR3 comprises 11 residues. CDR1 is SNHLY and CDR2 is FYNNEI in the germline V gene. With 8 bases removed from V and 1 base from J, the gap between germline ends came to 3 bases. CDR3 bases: TGTGCCAGCCTGTCCTACAATGAGCAGTTCTTC. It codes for CASLSYNEQFF. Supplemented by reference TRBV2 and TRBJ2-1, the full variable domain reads EPEVTQTPSHQVTQMGQEVILRCVPISNHLYFYWYRQILGQKVEFLVSFYNNEISEKSEIFDDQFSVERPDGSNFTLKIRSTKLEDSAMYFCASLSYNEQFFGPGTRLTVL.

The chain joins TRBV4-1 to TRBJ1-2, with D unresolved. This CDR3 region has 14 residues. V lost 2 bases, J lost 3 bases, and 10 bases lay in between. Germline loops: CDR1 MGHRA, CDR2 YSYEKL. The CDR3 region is CASSQSAAYYGYTF. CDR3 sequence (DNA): TGCGCCAGCAGCCAAAGTGCGGCTTACTATGGCTACACCTTC.

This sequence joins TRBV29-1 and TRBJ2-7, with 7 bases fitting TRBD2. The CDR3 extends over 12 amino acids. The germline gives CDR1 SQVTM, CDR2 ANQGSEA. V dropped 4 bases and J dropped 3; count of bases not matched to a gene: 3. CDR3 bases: TGCAGCGTTGGATGGACTAGCTACGAGCAGTACTTC. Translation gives CSVGWTSYEQYF.

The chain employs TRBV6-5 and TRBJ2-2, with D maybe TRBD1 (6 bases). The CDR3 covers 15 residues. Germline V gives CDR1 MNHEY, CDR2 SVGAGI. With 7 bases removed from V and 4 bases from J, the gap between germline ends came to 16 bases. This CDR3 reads CASNPTGWSTGELFF. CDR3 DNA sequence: TGTGCCAGCAACCCCACAGGGTGGAGCACCGGGGAGCTGTTTTTT.

This chain's CDR3 is CASSSDSINEAFF. The CDR3 nucleotides are TGTGCCAGCAGCTCCGACAGTATTAATGAAGCTTTCTTT. The rearrangement joins TRBV7-8 to TRBJ1-1; the D gene is possibly TRBD1 (5 bases). The V end was cut by 4 bases, the J end by 7 bases, with 13 bases between. The CDR3 covers 13 residues. Germline V CDR1 and CDR2: SGHVS, FQNEAQ.

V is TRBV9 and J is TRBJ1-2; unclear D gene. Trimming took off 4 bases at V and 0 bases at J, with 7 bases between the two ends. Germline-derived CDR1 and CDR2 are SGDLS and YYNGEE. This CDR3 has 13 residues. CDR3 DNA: TGTGCCAGCAGCTTGACACCTAACTATGGCTACACCTTC. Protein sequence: CASSLTPNYGYTF.

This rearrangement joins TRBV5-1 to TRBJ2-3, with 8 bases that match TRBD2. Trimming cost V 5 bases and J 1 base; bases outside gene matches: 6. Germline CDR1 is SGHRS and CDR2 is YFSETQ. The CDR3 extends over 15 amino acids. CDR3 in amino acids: CASRIAGGGTDTQYF. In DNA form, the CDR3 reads TGCGCCAGCAGAATCGCGGGGGGCGGCACAGATACGCAGTATTTT.